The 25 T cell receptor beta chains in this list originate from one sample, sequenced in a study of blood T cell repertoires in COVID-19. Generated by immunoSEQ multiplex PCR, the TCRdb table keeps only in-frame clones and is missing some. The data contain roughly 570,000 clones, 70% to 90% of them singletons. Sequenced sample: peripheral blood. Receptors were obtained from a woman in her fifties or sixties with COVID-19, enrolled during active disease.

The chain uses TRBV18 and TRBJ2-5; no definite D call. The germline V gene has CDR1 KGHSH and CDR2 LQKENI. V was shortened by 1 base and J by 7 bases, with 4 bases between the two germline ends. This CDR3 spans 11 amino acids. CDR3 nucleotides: TGTGCCAGCTCACCACTAGCGACCCAGTACTTC. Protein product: CASSPLATQYF.

Here the CDR3 DNA reads TGTGCGGCAGGGTGGCGGAACACTGAAGCTTTCTTT. Protein: CAAGWRNTEAFF. The V and J genes are TRBV27 and TRBJ1-1, with D possibly matching TRBD1 (5 bases). Germline lookup yields CDR1 MNHEY and CDR2 SMNVEV (reference sequence). The length of the CDR3 is 12 residues.

Here the CDR3 reads CASSHLGGNPETQYF. CDR3 DNA sequence: TGTGCCAGCAGCCACCTGGGGGGAAATCCGGAGACCCAGTACTTC. The genes are TRBV3-1 (or the pseudogene TRBV3-2) and TRBJ2-5, with D maybe TRBD2 (6 bases). CDR1 is LGHDT, CDR2 YNNKEL, per germline (reference sequence). This CDR3 has 15 amino acids. V lost 3 bases and J lost 5, with 16 bases in between.

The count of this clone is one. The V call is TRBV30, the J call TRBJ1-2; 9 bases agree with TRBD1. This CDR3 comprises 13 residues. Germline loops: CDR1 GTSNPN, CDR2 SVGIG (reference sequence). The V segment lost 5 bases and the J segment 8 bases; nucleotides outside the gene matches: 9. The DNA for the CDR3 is TGTGCCTGGCTCGGGACAGGGAAAGGCGGCTACACCTTC. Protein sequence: CAWLGTGKGGYTF.

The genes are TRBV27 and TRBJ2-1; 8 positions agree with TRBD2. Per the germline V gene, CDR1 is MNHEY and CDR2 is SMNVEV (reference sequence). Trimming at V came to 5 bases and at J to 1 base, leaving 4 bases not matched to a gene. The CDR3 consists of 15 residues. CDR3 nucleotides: TGTGCCAGCAGTCCCCGGGAGGGGTCCTACAATGAGCAGTTCTTC. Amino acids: CASSPREGSYNEQFF.

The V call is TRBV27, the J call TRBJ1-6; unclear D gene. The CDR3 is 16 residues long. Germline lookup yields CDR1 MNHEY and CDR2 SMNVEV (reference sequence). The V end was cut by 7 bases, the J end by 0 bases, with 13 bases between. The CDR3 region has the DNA TGTGCCAGCACTTACCATAGGAGCTCCTATAATTCACCCCTCCACTTT. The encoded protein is CASTYHRSSYNSPLHF.

The CDR3 region is CASSQERVTGELFF. As DNA, the CDR3 is TGTGCCAGCAGCCAAGAGAGGGTGACCGGGGAGCTGTTTTTT. The chain combines TRBV4-2 with TRBJ2-2, with D maybe TRBD2 (5 bases). This CDR3 spans 14 amino acids. Germline-derived CDR1 and CDR2 are LGHNA and YNFKEQ. V was clipped by 0 bases and J by 5 bases, with 7 bases between them.

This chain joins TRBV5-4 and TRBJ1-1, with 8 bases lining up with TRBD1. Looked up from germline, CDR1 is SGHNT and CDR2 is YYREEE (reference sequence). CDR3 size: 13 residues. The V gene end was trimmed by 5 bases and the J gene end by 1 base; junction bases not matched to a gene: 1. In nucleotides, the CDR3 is TGTGCCAGCAGAGACAGGGGGAACACTGAAGCTTTCTTT. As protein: CASRDRGNTEAFF.

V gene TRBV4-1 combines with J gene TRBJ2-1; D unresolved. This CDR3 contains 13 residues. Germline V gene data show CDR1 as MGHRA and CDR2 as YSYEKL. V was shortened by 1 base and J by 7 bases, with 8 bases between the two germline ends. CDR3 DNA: TGCGCCAGCAGCCAAGTTTTCCTGAATGAGCAGTTCTTC. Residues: CASSQVFLNEQFF.

The CDR3 sequence is CATSRDWGFGGADTQYF. For the CDR3, the DNA is TGTGCCACCAGCAGAGATTGGGGTTTCGGAGGGGCAGATACGCAGTATTTT. This rearrangement joins TRBV15 to TRBJ2-3; possible D gene TRBD2, 6 bases. The V end was cut by 0 bases, the J end by 4 bases, with 17 bases between. Looked up from germline, CDR1 is LNHNV and CDR2 is YYDKDF (reference sequence). CDR3 size: 17 residues.

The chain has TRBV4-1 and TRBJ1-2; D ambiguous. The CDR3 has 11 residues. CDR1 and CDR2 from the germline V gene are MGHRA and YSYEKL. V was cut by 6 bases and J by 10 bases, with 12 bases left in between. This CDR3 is CASRLGLLYTF. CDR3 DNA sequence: TGCGCCAGCAGGCTTGGCCTCCTCTACACCTTC.

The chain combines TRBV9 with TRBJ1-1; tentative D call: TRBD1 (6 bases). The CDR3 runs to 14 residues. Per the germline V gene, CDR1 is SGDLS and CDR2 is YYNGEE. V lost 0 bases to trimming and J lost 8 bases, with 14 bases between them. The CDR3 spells CASSVAWGGEEAFF. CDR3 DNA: TGTGCCAGCAGCGTAGCATGGGGGGGCGAGGAAGCTTTCTTT.

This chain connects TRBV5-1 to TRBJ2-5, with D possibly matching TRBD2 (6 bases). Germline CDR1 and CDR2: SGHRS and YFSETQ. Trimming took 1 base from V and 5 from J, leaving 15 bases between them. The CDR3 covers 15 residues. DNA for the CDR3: TGCGCCAGCAGCTTGCCCGGAGGGAAGGAGGAGACCCAGTACTTC. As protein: CASSLPGGKEETQYF.

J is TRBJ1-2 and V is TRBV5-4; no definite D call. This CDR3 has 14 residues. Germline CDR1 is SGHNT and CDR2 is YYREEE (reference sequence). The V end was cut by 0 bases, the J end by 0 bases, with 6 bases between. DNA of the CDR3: TGTGCCAGCAGCTTGGCTTTATCTAACTATGGCTACACCTTC. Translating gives CASSLALSNYGYTF. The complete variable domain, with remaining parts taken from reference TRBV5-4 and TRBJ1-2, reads ETGVTQSPTHLIKTRGQQVTLRCSSQSGHNTVSWYQQALGQGPQFIFQYYREEENGRGNFPPRFSGLQFPNYSSELNVNALELDDSALYLCASSLALSNYGYTFGSGTRLTVV.

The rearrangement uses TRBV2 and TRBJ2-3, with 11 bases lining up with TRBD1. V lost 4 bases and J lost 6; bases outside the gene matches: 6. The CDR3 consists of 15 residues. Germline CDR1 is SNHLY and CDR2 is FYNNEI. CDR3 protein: CASSVGTGGMDTQYF. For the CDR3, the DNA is TGTGCCAGCAGTGTCGGGACAGGGGGTATGGATACGCAGTATTTT.

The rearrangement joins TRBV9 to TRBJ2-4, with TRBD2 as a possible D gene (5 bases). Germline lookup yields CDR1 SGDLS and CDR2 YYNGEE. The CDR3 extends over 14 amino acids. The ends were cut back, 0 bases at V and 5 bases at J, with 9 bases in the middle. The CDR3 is CASSVASGENIQYF. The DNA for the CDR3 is TGTGCCAGCAGCGTAGCCTCCGGGGAAAACATTCAGTACTTC. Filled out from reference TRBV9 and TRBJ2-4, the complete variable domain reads DSGVTQTPKHLITATGQRVTLRCSPRSGDLSVYWYQQSLDQGLQFLIQYYNGEERAKGNILERFSAQQFPDLHSELNLSSLELGDSALYFCASSVASGENIQYFGAGTRLSVL.

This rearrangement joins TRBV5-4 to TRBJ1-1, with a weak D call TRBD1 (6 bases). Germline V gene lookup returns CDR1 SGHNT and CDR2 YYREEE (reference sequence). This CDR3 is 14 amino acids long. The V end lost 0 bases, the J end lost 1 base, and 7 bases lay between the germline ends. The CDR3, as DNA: TGTGCCAGCAGCTTGGGACAGGCGAACACTGAAGCTTTCTTT. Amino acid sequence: CASSLGQANTEAFF.

The CDR3 DNA follows: TGTGCCAGCAGCTTAACCCTCTCAGGCTATGGCTACACCTTC. Its translation is CASSLTLSGYGYTF. The rearrangement uses TRBV7-3 and TRBJ1-2; no clear D gene. The germline gives CDR1 SGHTA, CDR2 FQGTGA. The CDR3 length is 14 residues. Trimming cost V 0 bases and J 4 bases, with 9 bases left between them.

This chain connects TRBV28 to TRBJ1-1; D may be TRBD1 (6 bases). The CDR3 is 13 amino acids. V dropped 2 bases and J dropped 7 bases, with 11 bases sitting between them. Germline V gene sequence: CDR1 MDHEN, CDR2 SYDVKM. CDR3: CASSLRRDNEAFF. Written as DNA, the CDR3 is TGTGCCAGCAGTTTACGTCGGGACAATGAAGCTTTCTTT.

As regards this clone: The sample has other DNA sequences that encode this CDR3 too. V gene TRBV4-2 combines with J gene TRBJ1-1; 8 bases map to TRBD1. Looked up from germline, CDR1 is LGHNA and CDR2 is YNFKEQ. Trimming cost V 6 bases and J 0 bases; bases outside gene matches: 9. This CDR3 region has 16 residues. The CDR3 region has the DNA TGTGCCAGCAGTCGGGGGACAGGAGGGATGAACACTGAAGCTTTCTTT. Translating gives CASSRGTGGMNTEAFF.

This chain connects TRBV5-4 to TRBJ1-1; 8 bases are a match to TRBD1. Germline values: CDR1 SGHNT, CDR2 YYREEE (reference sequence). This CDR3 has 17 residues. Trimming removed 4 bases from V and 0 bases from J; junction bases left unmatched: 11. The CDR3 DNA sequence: TGTGCCAGCAGCACTCCAGGGGGCGACCCACTGAACACTGAAGCTTTCTTT. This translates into CASSTPGGDPLNTEAFF. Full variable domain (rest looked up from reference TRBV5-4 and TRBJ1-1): ETGVTQSPTHLIKTRGQQVTLRCSSQSGHNTVSWYQQALGQGPQFIFQYYREEENGRGNFPPRFSGLQFPNYSSELNVNALELDDSALYLCASSTPGGDPLNTEAFFGQGTRLTVV.

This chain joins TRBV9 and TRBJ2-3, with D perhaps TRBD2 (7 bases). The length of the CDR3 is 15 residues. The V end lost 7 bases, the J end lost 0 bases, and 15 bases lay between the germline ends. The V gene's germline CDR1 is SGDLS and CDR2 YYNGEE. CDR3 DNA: TGTGCCAGCCGTAAGGGGGGGGAAAGCACAGATACGCAGTATTTT. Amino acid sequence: CASRKGGESTDTQYF.

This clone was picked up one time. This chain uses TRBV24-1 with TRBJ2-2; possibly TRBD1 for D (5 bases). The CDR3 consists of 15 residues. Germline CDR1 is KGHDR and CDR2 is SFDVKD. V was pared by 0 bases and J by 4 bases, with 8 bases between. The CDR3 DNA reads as TGTGCCACCAGTGATTTGAGGGGTCGCACCGGGGAGCTGTTTTTT. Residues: CATSDLRGRTGELFF.

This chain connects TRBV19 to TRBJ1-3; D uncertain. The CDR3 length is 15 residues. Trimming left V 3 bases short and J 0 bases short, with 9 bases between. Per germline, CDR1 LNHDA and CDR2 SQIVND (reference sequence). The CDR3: CASSIAGLSGNTIYF. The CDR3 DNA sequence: TGTGCCAGTAGTATTGCAGGCCTCTCTGGAAACACCATATATTTT. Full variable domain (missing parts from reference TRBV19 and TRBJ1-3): DGGITQSPKYLFRKEGQNVTLSCEQNLNHDAMYWYRQDPGQGLRLIYYSQIVNDFQKGDIAEGYSVSREKKESFPLTVTSAQKNPTAFYLCASSIAGLSGNTIYFGEGSWLTVV.

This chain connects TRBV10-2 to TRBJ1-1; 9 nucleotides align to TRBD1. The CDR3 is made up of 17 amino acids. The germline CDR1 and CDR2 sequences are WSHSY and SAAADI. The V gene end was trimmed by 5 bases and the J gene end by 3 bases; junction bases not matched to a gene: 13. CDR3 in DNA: TGCGCCAGCAGTTTAATAACAGGGGGCCGATGGGACACTGAAGCTTTCTTT. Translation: CASSLITGGRWDTEAFF.